The source of this T cell receptor beta chain is a study of OX40 agonist ivuxolimab in advanced cancers. For the study at large: Ivuxolimab, an agonistic anti-OX40 (CD134) antibody, was given to patients. Every 2 weeks, patients got intravenous ivuxolimab at one of six dose levels (0.01-10 mg/kg). Dose-escalation subjects each had hepatocellular carcinoma, melanoma, renal cell or head and neck cancer.

Note on this clone: Its antigen remains unidentified.

Study results and caveats: The authors also found low normalized T-cell clonal expansion in some nonresponders.

J gave up 4 bases and V 5 bases, and 4 bases lay outside the gene matches. This CDR3 has 14 amino acids. Germline V gene data show CDR1 as MNHNS and CDR2 as SASEGT. Using immunoSEQ multiplex PCR, the repertoire was profiled, and TCRdb retains in-frame clones only, with some absent. The table has 57,000 or so clones, about 92% seen once. This TCR was recovered from an adult with an advanced solid tumor such as melanoma, head and neck, liver or kidney cancer. This specimen consisted of CD4+ or CD8+ T cells sorted from blood, obtained in a trial of the OX40 agonist ivuxolimab. This chain joins TRBV6-1 and TRBJ1-3, with 8 bases fitting TRBD1. DNA of the CDR3: TGTGCCAGCAGTTGGACAGGGAGCGGAAACACCATATATTTT. This sequence encodes CASSWTGSGNTIYF.